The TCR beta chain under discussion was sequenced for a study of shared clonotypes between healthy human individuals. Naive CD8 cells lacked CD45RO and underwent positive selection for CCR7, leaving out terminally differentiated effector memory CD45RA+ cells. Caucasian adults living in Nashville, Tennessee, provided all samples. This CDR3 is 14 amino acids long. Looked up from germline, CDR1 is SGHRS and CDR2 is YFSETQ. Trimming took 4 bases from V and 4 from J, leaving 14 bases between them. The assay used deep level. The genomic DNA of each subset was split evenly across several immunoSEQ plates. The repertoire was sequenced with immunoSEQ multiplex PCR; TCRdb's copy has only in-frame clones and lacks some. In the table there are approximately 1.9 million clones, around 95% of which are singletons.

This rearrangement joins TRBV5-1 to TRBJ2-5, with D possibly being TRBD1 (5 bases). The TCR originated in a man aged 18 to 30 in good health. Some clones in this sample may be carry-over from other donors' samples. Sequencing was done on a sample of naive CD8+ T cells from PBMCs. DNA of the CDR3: TGCGCCAGCAGCCCATTAAGGGGAAGAGAGACCCAGTACTTC. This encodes CASSPLRGRETQYF.